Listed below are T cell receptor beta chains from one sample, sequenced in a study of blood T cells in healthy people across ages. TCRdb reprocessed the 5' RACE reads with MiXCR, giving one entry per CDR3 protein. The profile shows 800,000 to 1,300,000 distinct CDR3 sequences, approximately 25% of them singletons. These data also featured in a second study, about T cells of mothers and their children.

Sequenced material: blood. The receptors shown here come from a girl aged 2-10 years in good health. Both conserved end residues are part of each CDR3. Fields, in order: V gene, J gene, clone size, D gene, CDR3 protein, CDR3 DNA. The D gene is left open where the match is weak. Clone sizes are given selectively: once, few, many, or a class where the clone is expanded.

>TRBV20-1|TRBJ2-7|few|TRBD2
CSARPHSGGPYEQYF
TGCAGTGCTAGGCCCCATAGCGGGGGGCCCTACGAGCAGTACTTC
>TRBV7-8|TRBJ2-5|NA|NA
CASSLAIGLETQYF
TGTGCCAGCAGCTTAGCTATAGGCCTAGAGACCCAGTACTTC
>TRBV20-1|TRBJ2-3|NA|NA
CSARLGQGDTQYF
TGCAGTGCCAGGCTAGGGCAGGGGGATACGCAGTATTTT
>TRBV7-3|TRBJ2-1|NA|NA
CASSLNQRLQFF
TGTGCCAGCAGCTTAAATCAGCGATTGCAGTTCTTC
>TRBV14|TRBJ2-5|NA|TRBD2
CASSQDPRREWQETQYF
TGTGCCAGCAGCCAAGATCCTCGGCGGGAGTGGCAAGAGACCCAGTACTTC
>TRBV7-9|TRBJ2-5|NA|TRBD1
CASSLAQGAVGETQYF
TGTGCCAGCAGCTTAGCACAGGGGGCCGTTGGAGAGACCCAGTACTTC
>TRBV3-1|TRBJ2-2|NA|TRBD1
CPGQGHPGELFF
TGCCCAGGACAGGGACATCCCGGGGAGCTGTTTTTT
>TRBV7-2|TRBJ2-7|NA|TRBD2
CASSLLGGSPYEQYF
TGTGCCAGCAGCTTATTAGGCGGGAGTCCCTACGAGCAGTACTTC
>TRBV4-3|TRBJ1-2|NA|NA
CASSQERSAKGDGYTF
TGCGCCAGCAGCCAAGAGAGGTCCGCAAAGGGCGACGGCTACACCTTC
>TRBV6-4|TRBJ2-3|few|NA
CASSDKAGITDTQYF
TGTGCCAGCAGTGACAAGGCGGGAATCACAGATACGCAGTATTTT
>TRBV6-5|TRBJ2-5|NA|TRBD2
CASSLQRGGHGTQYF
TGTGCCAGCAGTTTACAGCGGGGGGGCCACGGGACCCAGTACTTC
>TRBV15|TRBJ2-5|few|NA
CATSRRDQRGETQYF
TGTGCCACCAGCAGAAGAGATCAACGGGGAGAGACCCAGTACTTC
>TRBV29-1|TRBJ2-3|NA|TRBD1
CSADGTGIGDTQYF
TGCAGCGCCGATGGGACAGGGATAGGAGATACGCAGTATTTT
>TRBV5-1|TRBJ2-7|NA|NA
CASSSGDGPYEQYF
TGCGCCAGCAGCTCTGGGGACGGTCCCTACGAGCAGTACTTC
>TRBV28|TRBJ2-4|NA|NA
CASSLGTEILAKNIQYF
TGTGCCAGCAGTTTGGGAACGGAGATACTAGCCAAAAACATTCAGTACTTC
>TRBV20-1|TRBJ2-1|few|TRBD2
CSALSGLAGGNWFF
TGCAGTGCCTTGAGTGGGCTAGCGGGGGGGAACTGGTTCTTC
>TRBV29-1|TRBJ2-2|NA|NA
CSVDDYNTGELFF
TGCAGCGTTGACGACTATAACACCGGGGAGCTGTTTTTT
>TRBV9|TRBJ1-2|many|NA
CASSVFTEPSGYTF
TGTGCCAGCAGCGTTTTTACCGAGCCCAGTGGCTACACCTTC
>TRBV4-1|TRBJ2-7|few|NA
CASSQVREEQYF
TGCGCCAGCAGCCAAGTCAGGGAAGAGCAGTACTTC
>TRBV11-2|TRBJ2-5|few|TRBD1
CASSSTEGGTGQTQYF
TGTGCCAGCAGCTCGACAGAGGGTGGGACAGGGCAGACCCAGTACTTC
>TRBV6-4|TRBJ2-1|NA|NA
CASSDSEGSRNEQFF
TGTGCCAGCAGTGACTCGGAGGGGAGTCGTAATGAGCAGTTCTTC
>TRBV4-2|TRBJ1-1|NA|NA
CASSQGATEGAFF
TGTGCCAGCAGCCAAGGGGCCACTGAAGGAGCTTTCTTT
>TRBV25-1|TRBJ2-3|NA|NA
CASSDPPYSTQYF
TGTGCCAGCAGTGACCCCCCCTACTCTACGCAGTATTTT
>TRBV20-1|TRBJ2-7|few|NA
CSARQGHDYEQYF
TGCAGTGCTAGACAGGGACACGACTACGAGCAGTACTTC
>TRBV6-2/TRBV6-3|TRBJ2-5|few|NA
CASSYSNSWRETQYF
TGTGCCAGCAGTTACTCGAACTCCTGGAGGGAGACCCAGTACTTC
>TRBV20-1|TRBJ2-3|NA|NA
CSAREGSPTDTQYF
TGCAGTGCTAGAGAAGGCAGTCCCACAGATACGCAGTATTTT
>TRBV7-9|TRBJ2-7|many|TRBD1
CASSPRDRDYEQYF
TGTGCCAGCAGCCCCCGGGACAGGGACTACGAGCAGTACTTC
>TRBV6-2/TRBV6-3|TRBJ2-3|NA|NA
CASSPFVAGPSSTDTQYF
TGTGCCAGCAGCCCCTTTGTCGCGGGACCCTCTAGCACAGATACGCAGTATTTT
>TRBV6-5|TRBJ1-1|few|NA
CASSSRTAEAFF
TGTGCCAGCAGTTCCAGGACGGCGGAAGCTTTCTTT
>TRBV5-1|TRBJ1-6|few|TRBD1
CASSVDRESPLHF
TGCGCCAGCAGCGTGGACAGGGAATCACCCCTCCACTTT
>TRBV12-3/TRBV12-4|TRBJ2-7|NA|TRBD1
CASSFRANAAGQGSNEQYF
TGTGCCAGCAGCTTCCGGGCAAATGCGGCGGGACAGGGGTCGAACGAGCAGTACTTC
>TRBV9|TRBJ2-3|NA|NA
CASTSGAADTQYF
TGTGCCAGCACCTCTGGGGCTGCAGATACGCAGTATTTT
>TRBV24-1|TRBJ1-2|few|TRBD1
CAVRQGAEGYTF
TGTGCCGTTAGGCAGGGGGCGGAAGGCTACACCTTC
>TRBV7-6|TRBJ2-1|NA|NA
CASSLERLDEQFF
TGTGCCAGCAGCTTAGAGAGGCTTGATGAGCAGTTCTTC
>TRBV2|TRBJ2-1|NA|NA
CASSEWLTSEQFF
TGTGCCAGCAGTGAGTGGCTTACTAGTGAGCAGTTCTTC
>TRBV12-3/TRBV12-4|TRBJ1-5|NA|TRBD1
CASSPTGGRQPQHF
TGTGCCAGCAGCCCTACAGGGGGGCGTCAGCCCCAGCATTTT
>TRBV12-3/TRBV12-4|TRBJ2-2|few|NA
CASSSADSLGGELFF
TGTGCCAGCAGTTCGGCAGACAGTTTAGGAGGGGAGCTGTTTTTT
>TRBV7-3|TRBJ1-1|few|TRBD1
CASSPGGFTEAFF
TGTGCCAGCAGCCCAGGGGGGTTTACTGAAGCTTTCTTT
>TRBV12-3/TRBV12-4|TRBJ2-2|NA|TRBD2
CASMAGVTGELFF
TGTGCCAGCATGGCGGGGGTCACCGGGGAGCTGTTTTTT
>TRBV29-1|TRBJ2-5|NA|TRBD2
CSVGLPGGQETQHF
TGCAGCGTGGGTCTGCCGGGGGGTCAAGAGACCCAGCACTTC
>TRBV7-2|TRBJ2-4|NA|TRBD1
CASSTLDRGRSIQYF
TGTGCCAGCAGTACTCTCGACAGGGGGAGAAGCATTCAGTACTTC
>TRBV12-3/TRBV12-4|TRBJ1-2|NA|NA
CASRNNYGYTF
TGTGCCAGCAGAAATAACTATGGCTACACCTTC
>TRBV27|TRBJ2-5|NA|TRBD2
CASTYSGGAEETQYF
TGTGCCAGCACATATAGCGGGGGGGCCGAGGAGACCCAGTACTTC
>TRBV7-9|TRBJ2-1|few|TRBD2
CASSITSGGYNEQFF
TGTGCCAGCAGCATCACTAGCGGGGGTTACAATGAGCAGTTCTTC
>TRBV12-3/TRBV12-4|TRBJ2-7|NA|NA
CASSSSGTADEQYF
TGTGCCAGCAGTTCATCCGGGACCGCCGACGAGCAGTACTTC
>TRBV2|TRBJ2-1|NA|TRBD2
CASSEILGRSHNEQFF
TGTGCCAGCAGTGAAATCCTCGGGAGGTCCCACAATGAGCAGTTCTTC
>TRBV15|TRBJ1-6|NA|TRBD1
CATSRDGTGSRSPLHF
TGTGCCACCAGCAGAGACGGGACAGGATCAAGGTCACCCCTCCACTTT
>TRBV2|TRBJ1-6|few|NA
CASSETFSSSPLHF
TGTGCCAGCAGTGAAACTTTTTCAAGTTCACCCCTCCACTTT
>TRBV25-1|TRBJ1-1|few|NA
CASSEYKQGKTEAFF
TGTGCCAGCAGTGAATATAAGCAGGGAAAAACTGAAGCTTTCTTT
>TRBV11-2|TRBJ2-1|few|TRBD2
CASSLDHLLAGGVYNEQFF
TGTGCCAGCAGCTTAGATCACCTTTTAGCGGGAGGAGTGTACAATGAGCAGTTCTTC